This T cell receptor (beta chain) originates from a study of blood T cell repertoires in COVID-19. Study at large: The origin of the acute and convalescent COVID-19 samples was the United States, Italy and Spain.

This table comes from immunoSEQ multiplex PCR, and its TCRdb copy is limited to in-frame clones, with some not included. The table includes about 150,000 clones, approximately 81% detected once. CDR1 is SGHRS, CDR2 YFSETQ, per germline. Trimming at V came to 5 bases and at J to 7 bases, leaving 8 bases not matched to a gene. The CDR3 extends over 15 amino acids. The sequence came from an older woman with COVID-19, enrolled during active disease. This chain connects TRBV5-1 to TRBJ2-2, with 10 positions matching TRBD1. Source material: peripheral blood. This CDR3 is CASRSDRGFNGELFF. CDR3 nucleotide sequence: TGCGCCAGCAGGTCGGACAGGGGGTTTAACGGGGAGCTGTTTTTT.